This TCR beta chain is drawn from a study of T cell repertoires in cytomegalovirus infection. This CDR3 contains 16 residues. V was pared by 2 bases and J by 6 bases, with 19 bases between. CDR1 and CDR2 from the germline V gene are SEHNR and FQNEAQ (reference sequence). As to this clonotype: Its target is unknown.

TCRdb re-analysed the reads in MiXCR, keeping a single row per CDR3 protein. The table lists approximately 770,000 distinct CDR3 sequences, just under 30% of them singletons, with about 12% in the top ten. The chain combines TRBV7-9 with TRBJ1-2; D is unclear. Sequenced here: cultured CD8+ T cells from PBMCs, sampled from culture after CMV antigen stimulation. This TCR was sampled from a human donor in good health (CMV status not recorded). Some clones in this sample may be carry-over from other donors' samples. CDR3 nucleotides: TGTGCCAGCAGCTTAAGGGCCGGACGAGGGTTCGATGGCTACACCTTC. Its translation is CASSLRAGRGFDGYTF.